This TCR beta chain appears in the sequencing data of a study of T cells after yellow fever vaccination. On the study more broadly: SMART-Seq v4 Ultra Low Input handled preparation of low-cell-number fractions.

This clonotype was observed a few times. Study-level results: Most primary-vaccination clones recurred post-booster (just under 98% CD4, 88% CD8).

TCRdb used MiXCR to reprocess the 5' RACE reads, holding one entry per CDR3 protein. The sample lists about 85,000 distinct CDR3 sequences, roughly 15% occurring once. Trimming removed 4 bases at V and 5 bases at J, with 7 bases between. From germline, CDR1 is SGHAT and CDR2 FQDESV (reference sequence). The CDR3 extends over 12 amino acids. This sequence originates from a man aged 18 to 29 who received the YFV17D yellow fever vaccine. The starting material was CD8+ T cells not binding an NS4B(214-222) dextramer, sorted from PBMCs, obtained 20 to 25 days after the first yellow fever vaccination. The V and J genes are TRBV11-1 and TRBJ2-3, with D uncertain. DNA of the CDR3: TGTGCCAGCAGCTCCCCAGGAGATACGCAGTATTTT. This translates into CASSSPGDTQYF.